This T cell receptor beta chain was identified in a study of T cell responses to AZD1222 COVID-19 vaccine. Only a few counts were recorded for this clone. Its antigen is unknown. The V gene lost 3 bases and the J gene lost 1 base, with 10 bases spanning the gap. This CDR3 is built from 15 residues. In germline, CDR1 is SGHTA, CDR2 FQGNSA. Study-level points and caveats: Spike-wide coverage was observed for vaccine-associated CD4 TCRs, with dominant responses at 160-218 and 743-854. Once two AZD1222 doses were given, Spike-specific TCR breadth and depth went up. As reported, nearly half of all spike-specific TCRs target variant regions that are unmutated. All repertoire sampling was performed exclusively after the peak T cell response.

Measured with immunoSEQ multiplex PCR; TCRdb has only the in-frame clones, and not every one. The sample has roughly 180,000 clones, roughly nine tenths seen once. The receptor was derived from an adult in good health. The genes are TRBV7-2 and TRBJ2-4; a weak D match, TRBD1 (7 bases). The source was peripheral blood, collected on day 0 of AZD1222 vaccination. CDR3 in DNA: TGTGCCAGCAGCTTGGGGGGACAGGCCAAAAACATTCAGTACTTC. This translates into CASSLGGQAKNIQYF. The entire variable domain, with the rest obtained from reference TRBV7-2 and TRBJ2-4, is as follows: GAGVSQSPSNKVTEKGKDVELRCDPISGHTALYWYRQSLGQGLEFLIYFQGNSAPDKSGLPSDRFSAERTGGSVSTLTIQRTQQEDSAVYLCASSLGGQAKNIQYFGAGTRLSVL.